The 24 T cell receptor beta chains in this list originate from one sample, sequenced in a study of spatial heterogeneity in lung cancer. Study-wide results and caveats: The number of expanded tumor alpha and beta chains correlated with mutation number.

TCRdb reprocessed the 5' RACE reads via MiXCR and lists one record per CDR3 protein. The data show several thousand distinct CDR3 sequences, roughly 6.3% seen once. The sample's time point: sample taken at primary tumor resection. These receptors lack a known antigen. This sample comprised lung tumor tissue, obtained at surgery. These receptors originate from a male donor with early-stage non-small cell lung cancer.

This clonotype is deemed medium-sized. V usage is TRBV27 and J usage is TRBJ1-5; TRBD1 aligns across 8 bases. Trimming at V came to 5 bases and at J to 1 base, leaving 7 bases not matched to a gene. The CDR3 length is 16 residues. In germline, CDR1 is MNHEY, CDR2 SMNVEV (reference sequence). The CDR3 DNA follows: TGTGCCAGCAGTGCCGACAGGGGTTTAAGCAATCAGCCCCAGCATTTT. It codes for CASSADRGLSNQPQHF.

This rearrangement joins TRBV5-6 to TRBJ2-5, with D possibly being TRBD1 (6 bases). Germline CDR1 is SGHDT and CDR2 is YYEEEE. Trimming took off 4 bases at V and 2 bases at J, with 9 bases between the two ends. This CDR3 is built from 13 residues. The chain's CDR3 is CASSDTGQETQYF. The CDR3 bases are TGTGCCAGCAGCGATACAGGGCAAGAGACCCAGTACTTC.

In its sample, this clonotype ranks as medium-sized. The chain joins TRBV7-3 to TRBJ1-1; perhaps TRBD1 as D (6 bases). The CDR3 sequence is 12 residues long. Per germline, CDR1 SGHTA and CDR2 FQGTGA. V was pared by 5 bases and J by 8 bases, with 12 bases between. The CDR3 bases are TGTGCCAGCAGCCAAACGACAGGCGAAGCTTTCTTT. Translating gives CASSQTTGEAFF.

The rearrangement uses TRBV19 and TRBJ2-2; perhaps TRBD2 as D (5 bases). Trimming stripped 6 bases from V and 5 bases from J, with 13 bases between. This CDR3 is built from 14 residues. CDR1 and CDR2 from the germline V gene are LNHDA and SQIVND (reference sequence). This chain's CDR3 is CASRRARVTGELFF. CDR3 coding DNA: TGTGCCAGTAGGAGGGCGCGGGTGACCGGGGAGCTGTTTTTT.

This clonotype appeared many times. V gene TRBV20-1 combines with J gene TRBJ1-4; 7 bases agree with TRBD1. V dropped 3 bases and J dropped 4; count of bases not matched to a gene: 5. CDR1 DFQATT and CDR2 SNEGSKA come from the germline V gene (reference sequence). This CDR3 is 14 amino acids long. The CDR3 region is CSARQGQSNEKLFF. The CDR3 region has the DNA TGCAGTGCTAGGCAGGGACAGAGTAATGAAAAACTGTTTTTT.

By sample share, this clonotype is medium-sized (0.01 to 0.1%). This sequence joins TRBV28 and TRBJ2-7, with D possibly TRBD2 on 5 matching bases. The CDR3 totals 14 residues. The germline V and J ends were trimmed by 4 bases and 3 bases, with 13 bases remaining between them. Germline values: CDR1 MDHEN, CDR2 SYDVKM. CDR3 sequence (DNA): TGTGCCAGCAGTTCAGCGGAAAGTTTCTACGAGCAGTACTTC. Protein: CASSSAESFYEQYF.

This clonotype is categorized as medium-sized. In DNA, the CDR3 is TGTGCCAGCATCCCGGGACAGGGGGCAACTAATGAAAAACTGTTTTTT. Amino acids: CASIPGQGATNEKLFF. This chain connects TRBV9 to TRBJ1-4, with TRBD1 matching over 11 bases. CDR1 and CDR2 (germline): SGDLS, YYNGEE. This CDR3 contains 16 residues. V was pared by 6 bases and J by 0 bases, with 4 bases of the junction left unmatched.

By proportion, this clonotype is medium-sized. The junction departs from germline at one end; a sequencing error may be responsible. The J gene is TRBJ2-2, the V gene TRBV5-6, with a tentative D call TRBD1 (5 bases). Germline V CDR1 and CDR2: SGHDT, YYEEEE. The CDR3 runs to 15 residues. The DNA of the CDR3 is TGTGCCAGCAGCTTGGCTGGGGCGAAGACCGGGGAGCTGTTTTTT. This gives the protein CASSLAGAKTGELFF. The whole variable domain, remainder taken from reference TRBV5-6 and TRBJ2-2, is DAGVTQSPTHLIKTRGQQVTLRCSPKSGHDTVSWYQQALGQGPQFIFQYYEEEERQRGNFPDRFSGHQFPNYSSELNVNALLLGDSALYLCASSLAGAKTGELFFGEGSRLTVL.

This clonotype is deemed medium-sized (0.01 to 0.1%). This chain uses TRBV7-3 with TRBJ2-4; possibly TRBD2 for D (6 bases). The CDR3 extends over 13 amino acids. The V and J ends lost 5 bases and 8 bases respectively, with 13 bases between them. Germline CDR1 reads SGHTA; CDR2 reads FQGTGA. The CDR3 loop reads CASSQTRRDIQYF. The CDR3 DNA reads as TGTGCCAGCAGCCAGACACGGAGGGACATTCAGTACTTC. Drawing the rest from reference TRBV7-3 and TRBJ2-4, the complete variable domain is GAGVSQTPSNKVTEKGKYVELRCDPISGHTALYWYRQSLGQGPEFLIYFQGTGAADDSGLPNDRFFAVRPEGSVSTLKIQRTERGDSAVYLCASSQTRRDIQYFGAGTRLSVL.

This clonotype came up a few times. V is TRBV7-9 and J is TRBJ2-5; D possibly corresponds to TRBD1 (5 bases). Germline CDR1 SEHNR, CDR2 FQNEAQ (reference sequence). With 3 bases removed from V and 2 bases from J, the gap between germline ends came to 10 bases. This CDR3 comprises 14 residues. Written as DNA, the CDR3 is TGTGCCAGCAGCTTCAAGGACACACAAGAGACCCAGTACTTC. Its translation is CASSFKDTQETQYF.

V is TRBV20-1 and J is TRBJ2-6; D tentatively fits TRBD1 or TRBD2 (6 bases each). The germline V gene encodes CDR1 DFQATT and CDR2 SNEGSKA (reference sequence). This CDR3 comprises 16 residues. V was shortened by 5 bases and J by 0 bases, with 14 bases between the two germline ends. The CDR3 sequence: CSAAGGGSSGANVLTF. The CDR3 DNA follows: TGCAGTGCTGCCGGAGGGGGAAGCTCTGGGGCCAACGTCCTGACTTTC.

This clonotype is medium-sized in the sample. The chain employs TRBV14 and TRBJ2-1; 8 nucleotides agree with TRBD2. Germline values: CDR1 SGHDN, CDR2 FVKESK. The ends lost 4 bases at V and 12 bases at J; junction bases unmatched: 8. The CDR3 covers 13 residues. The CDR3 loop is CASSPGLEGVQFF. CDR3 DNA: TGTGCCAGCAGCCCGGGACTAGAGGGGGTGCAGTTCTTC.

By its share, this clonotype is medium-sized. The chain joins TRBV6-5 to TRBJ2-2, with D possibly being TRBD2 (6 bases). Between the trimmed V and J ends, which lost 6 bases and 0 bases, there was a span of 14 bases. CDR1 and CDR2 (germline): MNHEY, SVGAGI. This CDR3 has 16 residues. This CDR3 is CASSAGRQPNTGELFF. The CDR3 nucleotides read TGTGCCAGCAGCGCCGGGAGACAGCCGAACACCGGGGAGCTGTTTTTT.

This clonotype is deemed large. The chain employs TRBV14 and TRBJ2-7, with 10 positions matching TRBD1. Unmatched junction bases numbered 2, after V lost 4 bases and J lost 2 bases. CDR1 and CDR2 from the germline V gene are SGHDN and FVKESK. The CDR3 sequence is 14 residues long. For the CDR3, the DNA is TGTGCCAGCAGCCCGGACAGGGGGGCCTACGAGCAGTACTTC. It encodes CASSPDRGAYEQYF. Variable domain in full (rest from reference TRBV14 and TRBJ2-7): EAGVTQFPSHSVIEKGQTVTLRCDPISGHDNLYWYRRVMGKEIKFLLHFVKESKQDESGMPNNRFLAERTGGTYSTLKVQPAELEDSGVYFCASSPDRGAYEQYFGPGTRLTVT.

V is TRBV24-1 and J is TRBJ2-3; D is possibly TRBD2 (6 bases). The germline V gene encodes CDR1 KGHDR and CDR2 SFDVKD. This CDR3 is 15 amino acids long. The germline V and J ends were trimmed by 4 bases and 8 bases, with 18 bases remaining between them. The CDR3 DNA reads as TGTGCCACCAGTGACGGCGGCGGGGTAAGAGGTACGCAGTATTTT. Translated, it gives CATSDGGGVRGTQYF.

There are many counts of this clonotype. This chain uses TRBV7-8 with TRBJ2-7; weak D call: TRBD1 (6 bases). The V end was cut by 7 bases, the J end by 3 bases, with 16 bases between. Germline assignment: CDR1 SGHVS and CDR2 FQNEAQ. The length of the CDR3 is 14 residues. The CDR3 DNA reads as TGTGCCAGCACCGGACAGATCAACTTCTACGAGCAGTACTTC. Protein: CASTGQINFYEQYF. Variable domain in full (rest from reference TRBV7-8 and TRBJ2-7): GAGVSQSPRYKVAKRGQDVALRCDPISGHVSLFWYQQALGQGPEFLTYFQNEAQLDKSGLPSDRFFAERPEGSVSTLKIQRTQQEDSAVYLCASTGQINFYEQYFGPGTRLTVT.

This rearrangement joins TRBV11-2 to TRBJ1-3; D is undetermined. Per germline, CDR1 SGHAT and CDR2 FQNNGV. The CDR3 covers 16 residues. V was cut by 4 bases and J by 0 bases, with 13 bases left in between. CDR3 loop: CASSWSRALSGNTIYF. CDR3 sequence (DNA): TGTGCCAGCAGCTGGAGCCGGGCCCTCTCTGGAAACACCATATATTTT.

This clonotype is judged medium-sized (0.01 to 0.1%). The chain has TRBV12-3 or TRBV12-4 and TRBJ1-4; unclear D gene. V was shortened by 5 bases and J by 0 bases, with 7 bases between the two germline ends. CDR3 size: 14 residues. CDR3 protein: CASSPMATNEKLFF. The CDR3 DNA follows: TGTGCCAGCAGTCCAATGGCAACTAATGAAAAACTGTTTTTT.

This clonotype was found a few times. The gene calls are TRBV9 and TRBJ2-7; no definite D call. The ends were cut back, 4 bases at V and 0 bases at J, with 11 bases in the middle. Per the germline V gene, CDR1 is SGDLS and CDR2 is YYNGEE. The CDR3 covers 14 residues. DNA of the CDR3: TGTGCCAGCAGCCTTTCCACCGACTCCTACGAGCAGTACTTC. Translating it yields CASSLSTDSYEQYF.

As regards this clonotype: A much larger clone lies one base from this, so it may be a read error. The CDR3 protein is CSVAGGRGSTDMQYF. DNA of the CDR3: TGCAGCGTTGCTGGCGGGCGGGGAAGCACAGATATGCAGTATTTT. The chain recombines TRBV29-1 with TRBJ2-3, with TRBD2 as a possible D gene (6 bases). The CDR3 is 15 amino acids. Germline CDR1 and CDR2: SQVTM and ANQGSEA.

Judged by abundance, this clonotype is medium-sized (0.01 to 0.1%). This chain links TRBV19 with TRBJ1-1, with D perhaps TRBD1 (6 bases). The CDR3 runs to 11 residues. Germline assignment: CDR1 LNHDA and CDR2 SQIVND (reference sequence). V lost 5 bases and J lost 11, with 12 bases in between. CDR3 sequence reads: CASSGARGAFF. The CDR3 DNA reads TGTGCCAGTAGTGGCGCTAGGGGGGCTTTCTTT.

This clonotype counts as medium-sized. The chain combines TRBV4-2 with TRBJ1-5; unclear D gene. From germline, CDR1 is LGHNA and CDR2 YNFKEQ. V was trimmed by 0 bases and J by 7 bases, leaving 7 bases between them. The CDR3 has 13 amino acids. CDR3 residues: CASSQDGYQPQHF. CDR3 coding DNA: TGTGCCAGCAGCCAAGATGGGTACCAGCCCCAGCATTTT.

This clonotype is labeled as medium-sized. The V gene is TRBV7-9, the J gene TRBJ1-5, with D possibly matching TRBD1 (5 bases). CDR3 length equals 15 residues. V lost 5 bases to trimming and J lost 0 bases, with 11 bases between them. Per the germline V gene, CDR1 is SEHNR and CDR2 is FQNEAQ (reference sequence). CDR3 DNA: TGTGCCAGCAGCCCGGAGGGGCATAGCAATCAGCCCCAGCATTTT. The encoded protein is CASSPEGHSNQPQHF.

This clonotype was detected a few times. In nucleotides, the CDR3 is TGTGCCAGCAGCCACCTACAGGGAGACCACTACGAGCAGTACTTC. Its protein is CASSHLQGDHYEQYF. The chain is built from TRBV4-2 and TRBJ2-7, with D possibly TRBD1 on 6 matching bases. The length of the CDR3 is 15 residues. V dropped 3 bases and J dropped 3 bases, with 15 bases sitting between them. The germline V gene encodes CDR1 LGHNA and CDR2 YNFKEQ.